The T cell receptor beta chain described here comes from a study of T cells after yellow fever vaccination. Study information: Preparation used SMART-Seq v4 Ultra Low Input for the low-cell-number fractions. Overall study findings and caveats: Boosting was followed by the reappearance of most primary-vaccination clones (roughly 95% CD4, more than 70% CD8).

For this clonotype: No antigen is known for it.

CDR3 length: 17 residues. The ends lost 6 bases at V and 1 base at J; junction bases unmatched: 12. CDR1 and CDR2 from the germline V gene are KGHDR and SFDVKD. Using its own MiXCR run on the 5' RACE reads, TCRdb lists one record per CDR3 protein. The sample carries 300,000 to 400,000 distinct CDR3 sequences, around 11% recorded once. The clonotype was recovered from a man in his late teens or twenties who received the YFV17D yellow fever vaccine. The chain joins TRBV24-1 to TRBJ2-3; 7 bases map to TRBD2. Sample: CD4+ T cells sorted from PBMCs, taken 45 days after the yellow fever booster vaccination. CDR3 residues: CATSPGGGIEGTDTQYF. The DNA for the CDR3 is TGTGCCACCAGTCCTGGCGGGGGAATAGAGGGCACAGATACGCAGTATTTT.